This T cell receptor (beta chain) was profiled in a study of radiotherapy plus CTLA-4 blockade in lung cancer. Here immunoSEQ multiplex PCR was the method, and the copy in TCRdb shows in-frame clones only, minus some. The table includes over 85,000 clones, roughly 80% detected once. With 4 bases clipped from V and 4 bases from J, the junction kept 12 bases outside the gene matches. The CDR3 is 17 amino acids. In germline, CDR1 is SGHNT, CDR2 YYREEE (reference sequence). This clone came up a few times. The sample in question was peripheral blood, obtained from a patient treated with radiotherapy plus ipilimumab. The sequence came from a human donor with non-small cell lung cancer that progressed on radiotherapy plus ipilimumab. The chain is built from TRBV5-4 and TRBJ2-5, with TRBD2 matching over 11 bases. DNA for the CDR3: TGTGCCAGCAGCCCGGAGGCTAGCGGGAGGTTTGGAGAGACCCAGTACTTC. Translating gives CASSPEASGRFGETQYF.